What follows are 25 T cell receptor beta chains derived from one specimen sequenced in a study of beta chain features in type 1 diabetes (dated by TCRdb to the late 2010s). Preparation of the library involved the immunoSEQ multiplex PCR assay. The entire isolated RNA was reverse transcribed using the High Capacity cDNA Reverse Transcription Kit, and thus expressed TCRB transcripts were sequenced. Imported from immuneACCESS, the table was reduced by TCRdb to in-frame sequences with V and J called. These copies leave out some clones; in studies compared against another copy, an unresolved V gene accounts for under half, and the cause of the remainder is not known. A total of about 360,000 clones appear in this sample, 10% to 15% of them only once. Together, the top ten hold approximately 0.015% of the sample. The sample taken for sequencing was naive CD4+ T cells from blood. The sample's cell subset or site label is to be understood as: true naive CD4+ T cells. These receptors were collected from a man aged 18 to 30 in good health.

This chain joins TRBV9 and TRBJ2-5; TRBD1 matches 8 bases. The J call may be mistaken, given a closer DNA end match to TRBJ2-7. Germline V gene lookup returns CDR1 SGDLS and CDR2 YYNGEE. This CDR3 is built from 15 residues. CDR3 nucleotides: TGTGCCAGCAGCGCAGGAGACAGGGGCCCCTACGAGCAGTACTTC. It encodes CASSAGDRGPYEQYF.

The J gene is TRBJ2-3, the V gene TRBV19; no firm D call. Trimming took 6 bases from V and 6 from J, leaving 10 bases between them. The CDR3 extends over 12 amino acids. Germline V gene data show CDR1 as LNHDA and CDR2 as SQIVND (reference sequence). Here the CDR3 DNA reads TGTGCCAGTAGAGCCACGTACGATACGCAGTATTTT. Translated: CASRATYDTQYF.

The CDR3 spells CASSTISGGANEQFF. CDR3 DNA sequence: TGTGCCAGTAGTACAATTAGCGGGGGGGCCAATGAGCAGTTCTTC. The genes are TRBV19 and TRBJ2-1; 11 nucleotides agree with TRBD2. V shed 4 bases and J 6 bases; nucleotides not matched to a gene: 5. Germline values: CDR1 LNHDA, CDR2 SQIVND (reference sequence). This CDR3 comprises 15 residues.

This clone was seen only a few times. The sample has other DNA sequences that encode this CDR3 too. The rearrangement links TRBV5-1 to TRBJ1-1; 8 nucleotides agree with TRBD1. CDR1 is SGHRS, CDR2 YFSETQ, per germline. The V gene end was trimmed by 2 bases and the J gene end by 2 bases; junction bases not matched to a gene: 11. This CDR3 is built from 17 residues. This CDR3 reads CASSLVPGQGLNTEAFF. The CDR3 coding sequence is TGCGCCAGCAGCTTAGTTCCAGGACAGGGATTAAACACTGAAGCTTTCTTT.

There are a few counts of this clone. The chain links TRBV28 to TRBJ2-1; TRBD2 agrees at 11 bases. Germline values: CDR1 MDHEN, CDR2 SYDVKM. The trim removed 6 bases at V and 7 bases at J, leaving 8 bases unmatched. The CDR3 runs to 15 residues. As DNA, the CDR3 is TGTGCCAGCAGCTACACTAGCGGGGGTTGGAATGAGCAGTTCTTC. Its translation is CASSYTSGGWNEQFF.

This clone was seen only a few times. V usage is TRBV30 and J usage is TRBJ2-3; TRBD1 matches 8 bases. Germline V gene lookup returns CDR1 GTSNPN and CDR2 SVGIG (reference sequence). The CDR3 is 14 residues long. The trim removed 4 bases at V and 3 bases at J, leaving 6 bases unmatched. The CDR3 sequence is CAWTTDRGTDTQYF. DNA of the CDR3: TGTGCCTGGACGACTGACAGGGGTACAGATACGCAGTATTTT.

This clone was seen more than once but under ten times. The rearrangement uses TRBV28 and TRBJ1-1; D call uncertain. Trimming pared 8 bases from V and 1 base from J, leaving 8 bases between. Germline CDR1 reads MDHEN; CDR2 reads SYDVKM. The CDR3 runs to 12 residues. The CDR3 is CASRSGNTEAFF. The CDR3 DNA reads as TGTGCCAGCCGCTCGGGGAACACTGAAGCTTTCTTT.

The V gene is TRBV6-5, the J gene TRBJ1-2; D is perhaps TRBD1 (6 bases). V lost 6 bases and J lost 1, with 12 bases in between. Germline-derived CDR1 and CDR2 are MNHEY and SVGAGI. The CDR3 has 14 amino acids. CDR3 in amino acids: CASRRTVNNYGYTF. In DNA, the CDR3 is TGTGCCAGCAGGCGGACAGTTAATAACTATGGCTACACCTTC.

The table lists this clone with a few counts. This sequence joins TRBV11-2 and TRBJ2-1; 9 bases agree with TRBD2. The CDR3 contains 16 residues. After removal of 7 bases from V and 5 bases from J, the junction contained 12 bases not matched to a gene. CDR1 and CDR2 (germline): SGHAT, FQNNGV. This chain's CDR3 is CASNFASREGHNEQFF. The CDR3 DNA sequence: TGTGCCAGCAACTTCGCTTCGCGGGAGGGCCACAATGAGCAGTTCTTC.

CDR3 coding DNA: TGTGCCAGCAGCTCCCCGGACGGGAAAGCTTTCTTT. It specifies CASSSPDGKAFF. This chain uses TRBV5-6 with TRBJ1-1, with D unresolved. Germline lookup yields CDR1 SGHDT and CDR2 YYEEEE. V dropped 3 bases and J dropped 9 bases, with 12 bases sitting between them. The CDR3 spans 12 residues. The variable domain in full, completed from reference TRBV5-6 and TRBJ1-1, reads DAGVTQSPTHLIKTRGQQVTLRCSPKSGHDTVSWYQQALGQGPQFIFQYYEEEERQRGNFPDRFSGHQFPNYSSELNVNALLLGDSALYLCASSSPDGKAFFGQGTRLTVV.

V is TRBV29-1 and J is TRBJ2-7, with 8 bases identical to TRBD2. The CDR3 has 13 amino acids. The junction had 7 bases not matched to a gene; V was cut back by 5 bases and J by 4 bases. The germline gives CDR1 SQVTM, CDR2 ANQGSEA. CDR3 residues: CSVSGGEMYEQYF. Here the CDR3 DNA reads TGCAGCGTTAGCGGGGGAGAAATGTACGAGCAGTACTTC.

The chain is built from TRBV14 and TRBJ2-7; 8 bases match TRBD2. Germline assignment: CDR1 SGHDN and CDR2 FVKESK. The V and J ends lost 5 bases and 7 bases, in that order; junction bases with no gene match: 16. The CDR3 sequence is 16 residues long. This CDR3 is CASSVAGLRTTTEQYF. Here the CDR3 DNA reads TGTGCCAGCAGCGTAGCGGGACTCCGGACTACTACGGAGCAGTACTTC.

There are a few counts of this clone. The genes are TRBV2 and TRBJ2-7, with 10 bases that match TRBD1. With 5 bases clipped from V and 5 bases from J, the junction kept 6 bases outside the gene matches. The CDR3 loop spans 14 amino acids. From germline, CDR1 is SNHLY and CDR2 FYNNEI. DNA for the CDR3: TGTGCCAGCAGTCGAGACAGGGGGCTCGACGAGCAGTACTTC. Translating it yields CASSRDRGLDEQYF.

The V gene is TRBV27, the J gene TRBJ2-1; D might be TRBD1 (6 bases). The CDR3 consists of 15 residues. V lost 3 bases and J 2 bases, leaving 11 bases between the germline ends. In germline, CDR1 is MNHEY, CDR2 SMNVEV (reference sequence). The CDR3 DNA follows: TGTGCCAGCAGTTTTGAACAGGGAACCTACAATGAGCAGTTCTTC. This sequence encodes CASSFEQGTYNEQFF.

This clone was seen a few times. V and J are TRBV18 and TRBJ2-7; 8 bases line up with TRBD1. The CDR3 sequence is 16 residues long. With V trimmed by 2 bases and J by 6 bases, 12 bases remained unmatched. Germline CDR1 KGHSH, CDR2 LQKENI. CDR3 protein: CASSPSGGASVPEQYF. DNA of the CDR3: TGTGCCAGCTCACCATCAGGGGGCGCGTCCGTGCCCGAGCAGTACTTC.

This chain uses TRBV7-2 with TRBJ1-3; D gene ambiguous. Germline V gives CDR1 SGHTA, CDR2 FQGNSA. Trimming cost V 5 bases and J 8 bases, with 13 bases left between them. The CDR3 loop spans 13 amino acids. This CDR3 reads CASSPRVGDTIYF. The CDR3 coding sequence is TGTGCCAGCAGCCCGCGGGTGGGTGACACCATATATTTT.

This chain uses TRBV5-1 with TRBJ1-2; D perhaps matches TRBD1 (6 bases). This CDR3 spans 15 amino acids. Deletions cut 3 bases from V and 2 bases from J, with 14 bases between. The germline gives CDR1 SGHRS, CDR2 YFSETQ. Here the CDR3 reads CASSSAQGGNYGYTF. CDR3 DNA sequence: TGCGCCAGCAGCTCAGCACAGGGAGGGAACTATGGCTACACCTTC.

This clone was observed a few times. V gene TRBV2 combines with J gene TRBJ2-1, with D perhaps matching TRBD2 (5 bases). The CDR3 covers 13 residues. Germline CDR1 is SNHLY and CDR2 is FYNNEI. Trimming shortened V by 0 bases and J by 9 bases, and 9 bases separated the two germline ends. CDR3 amino acids: CASSEAGIFEQFF. The CDR3 nucleotides are TGTGCCAGCAGTGAAGCCGGGATTTTTGAGCAGTTCTTC.

There are a few counts of this clone. The CDR3 loop reads CASSLISARGSGRQETQYF. CDR3 coding DNA: TGTGCCAGCAGTTTAATTAGCGCCAGAGGGAGCGGGAGGCAAGAGACCCAGTACTTC. The J gene is TRBJ2-5, the V gene TRBV28, with TRBD2 matching over 9 bases. The CDR3 spans 19 residues. Germline V CDR1 and CDR2: MDHEN, SYDVKM. With V trimmed by 2 bases and J by 2 bases, 15 bases remained unmatched.

This clone was observed a few times. The rearrangement joins TRBV2 to TRBJ1-2; tentatively, D is TRBD1 (5 bases). The CDR3 is 14 amino acids. The V gene's germline CDR1 is SNHLY and CDR2 FYNNEI. Trimming removed 3 bases from V and 4 bases from J, with 12 bases in between. This CDR3 is CASSDISGRYGYTF. The CDR3 nucleotides read TGTGCCAGCAGTGACATATCAGGGCGCTATGGCTACACCTTC.

The rearrangement links TRBV30 to TRBJ2-3, with 9 nucleotides matching TRBD2. V was pared by 4 bases and J by 0 bases, with 2 bases of the junction left unmatched. The length of the CDR3 is 14 residues. CDR1 and CDR2 from the germline V gene are GTSNPN and SVGIG (reference sequence). CDR3 nucleotides: TGTGCCTGGACTAGCGGGGCTAGCACAGATACGCAGTATTTT. Protein: CAWTSGASTDTQYF.

The genes are TRBV28 and TRBJ2-6; 8 nucleotides align to TRBD1. V dropped 5 bases and J dropped 4; count of bases not matched to a gene: 4. Germline V CDR1 and CDR2: MDHEN, SYDVKM. CDR3 length: 15 amino acids. CDR3 region: CASSQTGAGANVLTF. The CDR3 region has the DNA TGTGCCAGCAGTCAGACAGGGGCCGGGGCCAACGTCCTGACTTTC.

This clone was picked up a small number of times. For the CDR3, the DNA is TGTGCCTGGAGTCATAGGGGGCGGAATGAAAAACTGTTTTTT. It translates to CAWSHRGRNEKLFF. The J gene is TRBJ1-4, the V gene TRBV30, with 7 bases that match TRBD1. The CDR3 contains 14 residues. Germline-derived CDR1 and CDR2 are GTSNPN and SVGIG (reference sequence). The V segment lost 2 bases and the J segment 5 bases; nucleotides outside the gene matches: 5. Based on the CDR3 plus reference TRBV30 and TRBJ1-4, the full variable domain is SQTIHQWPATLVQPVGSPLSLECTVEGTSNPNLYWYRQAAGRGLQLLFYSVGIGQISSEVPQNLSASRPQDRQFILSSKKLLLSDSGFYLCAWSHRGRNEKLFFGSGTQLSVL.

The chain couples TRBV7-2 to TRBJ2-7; 11 nucleotides align to TRBD2. CDR3 length equals 16 residues. Trimming cost V 1 base and J 1 base; bases outside gene matches: 3. Germline V lookup: CDR1 SGHTA, CDR2 FQGNSA. CDR3 sequence reads: CASSLDSGGVSYEQYF. CDR3 DNA sequence: TGTGCCAGCAGCTTAGATAGCGGGGGGGTATCCTACGAGCAGTACTTC.

The J gene is TRBJ2-3, the V gene TRBV5-4; 12 positions match TRBD2. This CDR3 comprises 16 residues. The V and J ends lost 5 bases and 0 bases, in that order; junction bases with no gene match: 4. Per germline, CDR1 SGHNT and CDR2 YYREEE (reference sequence). For the CDR3, the DNA is TGTGCCAGCAGTGGACTAGCGGGAACTAGCACAGATACGCAGTATTTT. Translation: CASSGLAGTSTDTQYF.